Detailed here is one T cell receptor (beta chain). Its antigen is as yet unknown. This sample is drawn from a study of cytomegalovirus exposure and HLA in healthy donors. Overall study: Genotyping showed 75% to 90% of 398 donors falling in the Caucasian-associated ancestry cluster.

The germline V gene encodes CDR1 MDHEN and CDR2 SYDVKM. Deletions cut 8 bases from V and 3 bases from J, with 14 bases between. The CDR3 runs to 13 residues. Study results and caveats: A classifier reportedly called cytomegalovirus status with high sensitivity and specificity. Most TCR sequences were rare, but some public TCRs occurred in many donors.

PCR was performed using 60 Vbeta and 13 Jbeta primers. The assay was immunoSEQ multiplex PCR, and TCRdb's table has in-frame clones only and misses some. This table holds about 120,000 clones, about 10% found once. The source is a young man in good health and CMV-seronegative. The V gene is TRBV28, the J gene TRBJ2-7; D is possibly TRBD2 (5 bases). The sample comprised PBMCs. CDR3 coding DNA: TGTGCCAGCGCCCAATTTGGAGGCTACGAGCAGTACTTC. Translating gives CASAQFGGYEQYF. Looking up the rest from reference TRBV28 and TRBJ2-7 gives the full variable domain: DVKVTQSSRYLVKRTGEKVFLECVQDMDHENMFWYRQDPGLGLRLIYFSYDVKMKEKGDIPEGYSVSREKKERFSLILESASTNQTSMYLCASAQFGGYEQYFGPGTRLTVT.